The 8 T cell receptor beta chains below were found in one sample sequenced in a study of blood T cell repertoires in COVID-19. Produced via immunoSEQ multiplex PCR; TCRdb's table is partial and in-frame only. The data hold 400,000 or so clones, with 80% to 95% observed a single time. Source material: PBMCs or T cells enriched from blood (not recorded which). The receptors originated from a man in his late teens or twenties who had recovered from COVID-19.

The chain carries TRBV19 and TRBJ1-2; tentative D call: TRBD1 (6 bases). V was shortened by 7 bases and J by 2 bases, with 11 bases between the two germline ends. This CDR3 is 13 amino acids long. Per the germline V gene, CDR1 is LNHDA and CDR2 is SQIVND (reference sequence). In DNA, the CDR3 is TGTGCCAGTATTGCCAGGGGCAACTATGGCTACACCTTC. The encoded protein is CASIARGNYGYTF.

The V gene is TRBV3-1 (or the pseudogene TRBV3-2), the J gene TRBJ1-4; D possibly corresponds to TRBD1 (5 bases). Germline V gene lookup returns CDR1 LGHDT and CDR2 YNNKEL (reference sequence). Trimming took 0 bases from V and 5 from J, leaving 16 bases between them. This CDR3 comprises 17 residues. The CDR3 coding sequence is TGTGCCAGCAGCCAAGATAACCCTAGGGGCCTAAATGAAAAACTGTTTTTT. It translates to CASSQDNPRGLNEKLFF.

This clone has only one observation. The rearrangement links TRBV5-6 to TRBJ1-4; D is undetermined. Trimming took off 2 bases at V and 3 bases at J, with 5 bases between the two ends. The CDR3 covers 13 residues. Germline CDR1 SGHDT, CDR2 YYEEEE. The CDR3 nucleotides read TGTGCCAGCAGCTTCGCAGCTAATGAAAAACTGTTTTTT. It encodes CASSFAANEKLFF.

This chain uses TRBV19 with TRBJ2-3; 8 nucleotides agree with TRBD2. The ends lost 8 bases at V and 6 bases at J; junction bases unmatched: 13. This CDR3 spans 15 amino acids. Per germline, CDR1 LNHDA and CDR2 SQIVND (reference sequence). Written as DNA, the CDR3 is TGTGCCAGTGGACTAGCTATGGGGGGTTTCGATACGCAGTATTTT. Translating gives CASGLAMGGFDTQYF.

This rearrangement joins TRBV27 to TRBJ1-6; 8 nucleotides match TRBD1. Germline CDR1 and CDR2: MNHEY and SMNVEV (reference sequence). V gave up 6 bases and J gave up 4 bases; unmatched junction bases: 5. CDR3 length: 15 residues. CDR3 coding DNA: TGTGCCAGCAGAGGACAGGGAGTATATAATTCACCCCTCCACTTT. Protein sequence: CASRGQGVYNSPLHF.

In DNA, the CDR3 is TGTGCCAGTAGTATTCTTGGCCGAGCGGGATCGTTCCTAAACAATGAGCAGTTCTTC. Its protein is CASSILGRAGSFLNNEQFF. V gene TRBV19 combines with J gene TRBJ2-1; 7 bases align to TRBD2. The germline gives CDR1 LNHDA, CDR2 SQIVND (reference sequence). The CDR3 is 19 amino acids. Trimming took 3 bases from V and 5 from J; bases not matched to a gene: 19. The full variable domain, its missing parts supplied by reference TRBV19 and TRBJ2-1, is DGGITQSPKYLFRKEGQNVTLSCEQNLNHDAMYWYRQDPGQGLRLIYYSQIVNDFQKGDIAEGYSVSREKKESFPLTVTSAQKNPTAFYLCASSILGRAGSFLNNEQFFGPGTRLTVL.

This clone was seen many times. The chain links TRBV19 to TRBJ2-6; TRBD1 is a possible D gene (5 bases). The CDR3 extends over 17 amino acids. Germline values: CDR1 LNHDA, CDR2 SQIVND (reference sequence). V dropped 6 bases and J dropped 0 bases, with 15 bases sitting between them. The CDR3 reads CASRPQGLGSGANVLTF. In DNA, the CDR3 is TGTGCCAGTAGACCGCAGGGTTTGGGCTCTGGGGCCAACGTCCTGACTTTC.

This clone was found a few times. The rearrangement uses TRBV5-1 and TRBJ1-6; the match to TRBD1 covers 8 bases. Germline-derived CDR1 and CDR2 are SGHRS and YFSETQ. CDR3 length equals 15 residues. Germline trimming cut 1 base from V and 13 bases from J; bases unmatched to any gene: 10. The CDR3 coding sequence is TGCGCCAGCAGCTTGAGTGGGACAGGTATATGGCCCCTCCACTTT. Translated: CASSLSGTGIWPLHF. The full variable domain, in which reference TRBV5-1 and TRBJ1-6 provide the parts outside the CDR3, is KAGVTQTPRYLIKTRGQQVTLSCSPISGHRSVSWYQQTPGQGLQFLFEYFSETQRNKGNFPGRFSGRQFSNSRSEMNVSTLELGDSALYLCASSLSGTGIWPLHFGNGTRLTVT.